These 3 T cell receptor beta chains share one sample of origin, sequenced in a study of blood T cell repertoires in COVID-19. The assay was immunoSEQ multiplex PCR, and TCRdb's table has in-frame clones only and misses some. Of tens of thousands of clones listed, roughly 88% were seen once; the top ten hold 7% to 9%. Source material: peripheral blood. The receptors come from a man in his sixties with COVID-19, enrolled during active disease.

This sequence joins TRBV10-1 and TRBJ2-2, with 8 nucleotides matching TRBD2. There are 15 residues in the CDR3. V shed 3 bases and J 4 bases; nucleotides not matched to a gene: 4. Germline V lookup: CDR1 WNHNN, CDR2 SYGVQD (reference sequence). The CDR3 is CASSDPRGVTGELFF. The CDR3, as DNA: TGCGCCAGCAGTGACCCGCGGGGGGTCACCGGGGAGCTGTTTTTT.

This clone has a handful of counts. The CDR3 here is CASSQDHGGTGQEYF. Here the CDR3 DNA reads TGTGCCAGCAGCCAAGATCATGGGGGGACAGGTCAGGAGTACTTC. The genes are TRBV3-1 (or the pseudogene TRBV3-2) and TRBJ2-7; the match to TRBD1 covers 8 bases. The CDR3 loop spans 15 amino acids. The ends lost 0 bases at V and 11 bases at J; junction bases unmatched: 12. The germline V gene encodes CDR1 LGHDT and CDR2 YNNKEL (reference sequence).

This chain links TRBV11-2 with TRBJ2-2; the match to TRBD2 covers 12 bases. Germline values: CDR1 SGHAT, CDR2 FQNNGV. V shed 2 bases and J 5 bases; nucleotides not matched to a gene: 9. The CDR3 extends over 18 amino acids. The DNA for the CDR3 is TGTGCCAGCAGCTTAAGGTCTAGCGGGAGGGCCGGGACCGGGGAGCTGTTTTTT. As protein: CASSLRSSGRAGTGELFF.